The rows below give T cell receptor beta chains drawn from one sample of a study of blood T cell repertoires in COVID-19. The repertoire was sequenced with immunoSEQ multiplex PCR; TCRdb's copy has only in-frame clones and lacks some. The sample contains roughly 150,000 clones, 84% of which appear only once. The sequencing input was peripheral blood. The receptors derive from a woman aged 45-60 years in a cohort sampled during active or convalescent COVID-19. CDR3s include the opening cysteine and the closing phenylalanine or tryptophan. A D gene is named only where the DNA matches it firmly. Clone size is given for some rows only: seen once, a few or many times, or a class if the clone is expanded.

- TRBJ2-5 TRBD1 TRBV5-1 CASSWTDRGETQYF TGCGCCAGCAGCTGGACCGACAGGGGGGAGACCCAGTACTTC
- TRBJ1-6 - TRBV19 CASSIGVRQGNSPLHF TGTGCCAGTAGTATAGGAGTAAGGCAGGGTAATTCACCCCTCCACTTT
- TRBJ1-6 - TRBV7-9 CASSNTASPLHF TGTGCCAGCAGCAACACAGCTTCACCCCTCCACTTT
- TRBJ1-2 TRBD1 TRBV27 CASSPQGAKGYTF TGTGCCAGCAGTCCACAGGGGGCGAAGGGCTACACCTTC
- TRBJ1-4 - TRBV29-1 CSVEWVGWRATNEKLFF TGCAGCGTTGAGTGGGTCGGGTGGAGGGCAACTAATGAAAAACTGTTTTTT
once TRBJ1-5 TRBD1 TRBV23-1 CASSQRDSINQPQHF TGCGCCAGCAGTCAAAGGGACAGCATCAATCAGCCCCAGCATTTT
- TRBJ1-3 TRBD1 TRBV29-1 CSVEETGGNTIYF TGCAGCGTTGAAGAGACAGGGGGCAACACCATATATTTT
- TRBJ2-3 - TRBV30 CAWSVSAQGLTDTQYF TGTGCCTGGAGTGTATCCGCCCAGGGACTCACAGATACGCAGTATTTT
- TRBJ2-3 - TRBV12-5 CASGLGKAGPDTQYF TGTGCTAGTGGTTTGGGGAAGGCGGGGCCAGATACGCAGTATTTT
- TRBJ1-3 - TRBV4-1 CASSRRAGVTISGNTIYF TGCGCCAGCAGCCGGAGGGCGGGGGTGACAATATCTGGAAACACCATATATTTT
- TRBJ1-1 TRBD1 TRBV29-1 CSVSGQLNTEAFF TGCAGCGTTTCGGGACAGCTGAACACTGAAGCTTTCTTT
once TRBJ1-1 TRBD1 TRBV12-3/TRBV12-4 CATQGPGGSEAFF TGTGCCACCCAGGGGCCAGGGGGCTCTGAAGCTTTCTTT
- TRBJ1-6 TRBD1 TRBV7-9 CASSLPGQGNSPLHF TGTGCCAGCAGCTTACCGGGACAGGGTAATTCACCCCTCCACTTT
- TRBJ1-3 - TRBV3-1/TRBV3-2 CASSQVSPHDSSGNTIYF TGTGCCAGCAGCCAAGTTAGCCCCCACGACTCCTCTGGAAACACCATATATTTT
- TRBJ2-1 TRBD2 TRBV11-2 CASSSRGGLIVRHEQFF TGTGCCAGCAGCTCTCGGGGGGGCCTCATTGTCCGCCATGAGCAGTTCTTC
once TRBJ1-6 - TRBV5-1 CASSLDRANSPLHF TGCGCCAGCAGCTTGGACAGGGCCAATTCACCCCTCCACTTT
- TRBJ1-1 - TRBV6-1 CASSEHLDREAFF TGTGCCAGCAGTGAGCATTTAGACAGGGAAGCTTTCTTT
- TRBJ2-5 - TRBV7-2 CASSIQGSQETQYF TGTGCCAGCAGCATTCAGGGGAGTCAAGAGACCCAGTACTTC
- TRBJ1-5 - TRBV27 CASSLSGGSFNQPQHF TGTGCCAGCAGTTTATCCGGAGGGAGTTTCAATCAGCCCCAGCATTTT
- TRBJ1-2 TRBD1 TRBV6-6 CASSYLQGAKGGGYTF TGTGCCAGCAGTTACTTACAGGGGGCTAAGGGAGGTGGCTACACCTTC
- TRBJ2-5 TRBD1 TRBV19 CASSPQTGGWGKTQYF TGTGCCAGTAGTCCCCAGACAGGGGGCTGGGGGAAGACCCAGTACTTC